This TCR beta chain is drawn from a study of control samples from healthy donors and cancer patients. The CDR3 length is 16 residues. CDR1 and CDR2 from the germline V gene are SGHNT and YYREEE (reference sequence). With V trimmed by 3 bases and J by 8 bases, 14 bases remained unmatched. TCRdb's table, derived via immunoSEQ multiplex PCR, lists solely in-frame clones and lacks some. The data show 100,000 to 120,000 clones, more than 75% seen once. The chain is built from TRBV5-4 and TRBJ1-2; 9 nucleotides match TRBD1. The receptor was derived from a woman aged 55-69 years with lung cancer. Input material: PBMCs. CDR3 bases: TGTGCCAGCAGCTGGATTCCGGGACAGGGAGGAAAAGGCTACACCTTC. This translates into CASSWIPGQGGKGYTF.